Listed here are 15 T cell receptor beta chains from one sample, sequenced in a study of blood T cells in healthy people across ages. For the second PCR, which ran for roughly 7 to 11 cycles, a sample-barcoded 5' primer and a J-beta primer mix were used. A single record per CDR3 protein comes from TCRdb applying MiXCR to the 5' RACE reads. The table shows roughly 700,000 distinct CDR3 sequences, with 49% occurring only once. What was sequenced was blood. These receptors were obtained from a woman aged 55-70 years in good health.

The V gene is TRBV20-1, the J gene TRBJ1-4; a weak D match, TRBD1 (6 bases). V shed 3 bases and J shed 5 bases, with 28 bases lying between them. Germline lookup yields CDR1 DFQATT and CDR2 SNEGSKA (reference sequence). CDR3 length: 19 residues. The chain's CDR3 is CSASGIAFARGTKNEKLFF. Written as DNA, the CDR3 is TGCAGTGCTAGTGGGATCGCCTTTGCTCGTGGGACAAAGAATGAAAAACTGTTTTTT.

The chain's CDR3 is CASSPAREFYNEQFF. DNA of the CDR3: TGTGCCAGCAGCCCCGCCCGGGAGTTCTACAATGAGCAGTTCTTC. The chain couples TRBV7-9 to TRBJ2-1; D perhaps matches TRBD2 (6 bases). The CDR3 is 15 residues long. Germline CDR1 is SEHNR and CDR2 is FQNEAQ (reference sequence). Trimming removed 5 bases at V and 3 bases at J, with 14 bases between.

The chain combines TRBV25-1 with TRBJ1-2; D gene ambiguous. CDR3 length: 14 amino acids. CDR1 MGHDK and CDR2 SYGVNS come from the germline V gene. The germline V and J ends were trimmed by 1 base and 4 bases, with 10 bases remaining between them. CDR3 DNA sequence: TGTGCCAGCAGTGAATCTCGGACTCCCTATGGCTACACCTTC. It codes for CASSESRTPYGYTF.

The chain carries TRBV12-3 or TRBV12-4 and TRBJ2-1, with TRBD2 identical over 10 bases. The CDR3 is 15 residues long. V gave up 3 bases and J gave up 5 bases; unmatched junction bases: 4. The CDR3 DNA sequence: TGTGCCAGCAGTTTCGGAGCGGGAGGGAACAATGAGCAGTTCTTC. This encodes CASSFGAGGNNEQFF.

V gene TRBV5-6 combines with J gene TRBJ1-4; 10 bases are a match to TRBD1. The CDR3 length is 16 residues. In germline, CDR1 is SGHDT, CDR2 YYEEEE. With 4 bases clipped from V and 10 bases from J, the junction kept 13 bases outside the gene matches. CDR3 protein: CASSPRTGGPKGKLFF. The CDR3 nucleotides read TGTGCCAGCAGCCCCAGGACAGGGGGGCCGAAGGGAAAACTGTTTTTT.

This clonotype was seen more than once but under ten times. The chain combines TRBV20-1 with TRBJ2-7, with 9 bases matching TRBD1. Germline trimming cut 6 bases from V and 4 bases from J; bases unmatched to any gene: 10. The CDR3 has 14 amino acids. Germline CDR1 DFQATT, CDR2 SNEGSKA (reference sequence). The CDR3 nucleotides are TGCAGTGCAATGCCGGGACAGGGCCTTTACGAGCAGTACTTC. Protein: CSAMPGQGLYEQYF.

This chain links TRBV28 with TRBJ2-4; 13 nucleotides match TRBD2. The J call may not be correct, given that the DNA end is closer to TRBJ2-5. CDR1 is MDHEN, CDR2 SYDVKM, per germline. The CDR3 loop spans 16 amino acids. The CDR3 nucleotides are TGTGCCAGCAGTTTAGGGGGACTAGCGGGGCAAGAGACCCAGTACTTC. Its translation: CASSLGGLAGQETQYF.

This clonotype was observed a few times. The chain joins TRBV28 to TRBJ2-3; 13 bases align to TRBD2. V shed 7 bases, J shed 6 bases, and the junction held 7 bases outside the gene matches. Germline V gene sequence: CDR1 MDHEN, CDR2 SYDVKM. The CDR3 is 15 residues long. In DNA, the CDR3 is TGTGCCAGCACCCCGGGACTAGCGGGATGGGATACGCAGTATTTT. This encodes CASTPGLAGWDTQYF.

CDR3 protein: CSVVGRASDTQYF. The DNA for the CDR3 is TGCAGCGTTGTTGGGAGGGCCTCTGATACGCAGTATTTT. This chain uses TRBV29-1 with TRBJ2-3, with 7 nucleotides matching TRBD2. The CDR3 has 13 amino acids. Trimming took 4 bases from V and 6 from J; bases not matched to a gene: 7. Germline assignment: CDR1 SQVTM and CDR2 ANQGSEA.

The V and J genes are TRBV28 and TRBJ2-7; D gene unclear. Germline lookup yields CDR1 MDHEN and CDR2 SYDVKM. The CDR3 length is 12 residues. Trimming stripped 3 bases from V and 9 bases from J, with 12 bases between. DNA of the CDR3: TGTGCCAGCAGTTTCGTAGGTACGTGGCAGTACTTC. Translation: CASSFVGTWQYF.

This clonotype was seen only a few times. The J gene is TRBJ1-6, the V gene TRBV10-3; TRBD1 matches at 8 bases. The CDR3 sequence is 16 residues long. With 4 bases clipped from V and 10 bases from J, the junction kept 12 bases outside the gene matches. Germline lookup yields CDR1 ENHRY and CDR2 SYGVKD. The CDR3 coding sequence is TGTGCCATCAGTGGAGCTCCGACAGGGACAGGATCACCCCTCCACTTT. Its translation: CAISGAPTGTGSPLHF.

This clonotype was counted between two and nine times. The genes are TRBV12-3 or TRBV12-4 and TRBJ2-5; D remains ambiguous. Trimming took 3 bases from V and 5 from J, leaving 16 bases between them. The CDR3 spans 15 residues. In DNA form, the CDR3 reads TGTGCCAGCAGTTTTAATTCAGGATTGGAGGAGACCCAGTACTTC. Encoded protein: CASSFNSGLEETQYF.

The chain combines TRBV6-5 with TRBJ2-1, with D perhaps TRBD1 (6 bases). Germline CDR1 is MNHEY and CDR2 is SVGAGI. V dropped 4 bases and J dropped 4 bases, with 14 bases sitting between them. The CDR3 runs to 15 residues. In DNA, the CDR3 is TGTGCCAGCAGTTCGAGAAGGGGGTCTTACAATGAGCAGTTCTTC. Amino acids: CASSSRRGSYNEQFF.

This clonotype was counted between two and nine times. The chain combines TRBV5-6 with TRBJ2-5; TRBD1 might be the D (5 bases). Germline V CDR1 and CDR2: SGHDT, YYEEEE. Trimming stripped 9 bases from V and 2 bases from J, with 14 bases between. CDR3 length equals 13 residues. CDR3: CATGAGLQETQYF. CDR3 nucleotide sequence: TGTGCCACTGGGGCAGGTTTACAAGAGACCCAGTACTTC.

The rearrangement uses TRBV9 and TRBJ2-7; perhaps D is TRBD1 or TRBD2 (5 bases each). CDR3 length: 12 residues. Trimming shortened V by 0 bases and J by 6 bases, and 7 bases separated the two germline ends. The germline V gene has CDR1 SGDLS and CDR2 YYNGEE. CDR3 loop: CASSVEGREQYF. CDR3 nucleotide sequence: TGTGCCAGCAGCGTAGAGGGACGCGAGCAGTACTTC. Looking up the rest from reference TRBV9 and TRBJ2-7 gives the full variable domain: DSGVTQTPKHLITATGQRVTLRCSPRSGDLSVYWYQQSLDQGLQFLIQYYNGEERAKGNILERFSAQQFPDLHSELNLSSLELGDSALYFCASSVEGREQYFGPGTRLTVT.